These 23 T cell receptor beta chains share one sample of origin, sequenced in a study of siplizumab effects on memory and regulatory T cells. Generated by immunoSEQ multiplex PCR, the TCRdb table keeps only in-frame clones and is missing some. The sample consists of about 64,000 clones, 96% of them appearing once. The source material was naive CD8+ T cells sorted from blood. These receptors were taken from a human donor in good health.

As concerns this clone: Other DNA sequences in this specimen translate into the identical CDR3. This chain connects TRBV5-5 to TRBJ2-7; D not resolved. Trimming shortened V by 0 bases and J by 4 bases, and 8 bases separated the two germline ends. CDR1 and CDR2 from the germline V gene are SGHKS and YYEKEE (reference sequence). CDR3 size: 13 residues. The CDR3: CASSLAGSYEQYF. The CDR3 DNA reads TGTGCCAGCAGCTTGGCTGGCTCATACGAGCAGTACTTC.

The chain couples TRBV4-1 to TRBJ1-2; D not certain. The V and J ends lost 0 bases and 3 bases respectively, with 5 bases between them. The CDR3 covers 13 residues. Germline V gene lookup returns CDR1 MGHRA and CDR2 YSYEKL. The CDR3 DNA reads as TGCGCCAGCAGCCAAGAGGAATACTATGGCTACACCTTC. Translated: CASSQEEYYGYTF.

The chain links TRBV5-4 to TRBJ2-3; D might be TRBD1 (6 bases). The CDR3 extends over 14 amino acids. CDR1 and CDR2 (germline): SGHNT, YYREEE (reference sequence). The germline V and J ends were trimmed by 2 bases and 4 bases, with 11 bases remaining between them. The CDR3 reads CASSLLQGSDTQYF. The CDR3 DNA sequence: TGTGCCAGCAGCTTATTACAGGGTTCAGATACGCAGTATTTT.

The rearrangement links TRBV5-1 to TRBJ1-6, with D possibly being TRBD1 (5 bases). The CDR3 sequence is 15 residues long. Per the germline V gene, CDR1 is SGHRS and CDR2 is YFSETQ. V was cut by 4 bases and J by 5 bases, with 13 bases left in between. CDR3 sequence (DNA): TGCGCCAGCAGCGTTGACAGTCCCGATAATTCACCCCTCCACTTT. It specifies CASSVDSPDNSPLHF.

This chain connects TRBV27 to TRBJ2-1, with D hard to call. The CDR3 extends over 12 amino acids. Trimming stripped 3 bases from V and 3 bases from J, with 3 bases between. From germline, CDR1 is MNHEY and CDR2 SMNVEV (reference sequence). In DNA form, the CDR3 reads TGTGCCAGCAGTTTCGACTACAATGAGCAGTTCTTC. Its translation is CASSFDYNEQFF.

The chain employs TRBV27 and TRBJ2-1; no reliable D call. This CDR3 comprises 15 residues. V lost 3 bases and J lost 0, with 9 bases in between. Germline V gene lookup returns CDR1 MNHEY and CDR2 SMNVEV (reference sequence). The CDR3 DNA sequence: TGTGCCAGCAGTTTCTCGGGCAGCTCCTACAATGAGCAGTTCTTC. Protein: CASSFSGSSYNEQFF.

The genes are TRBV7-9 and TRBJ2-1, with 9 positions matching TRBD2. Germline V gene data show CDR1 as SEHNR and CDR2 as FQNEAQ (reference sequence). This CDR3 comprises 16 residues. The junction had 10 bases not matched to a gene; V was cut back by 5 bases and J by 5 bases. This CDR3 reads CASSLRLAGDHNEQFF. DNA for the CDR3: TGTGCCAGCAGCCTCCGTTTAGCGGGGGACCACAATGAGCAGTTCTTC.

V and J are TRBV4-3 and TRBJ2-3; 11 bases are a match to TRBD2. Germline V lookup: CDR1 LGHNA, CDR2 YSLEER. The CDR3 runs to 16 residues. J was trimmed by 5 bases and V by 0 bases; bases with no gene match: 4. DNA for the CDR3: TGCGCCAGCAGCCAAGACCTAGCGGGGGGAATAGATACGCAGTATTTT. Its translation is CASSQDLAGGIDTQYF.

CDR3 protein: CASSYPSGSQYEQYF. The DNA for the CDR3 is TGTGCCAGCAGTTATCCCTCAGGGTCCCAATACGAGCAGTACTTC. The rearrangement uses TRBV6-6 and TRBJ2-7, with TRBD1 as a possible D gene (5 bases). This CDR3 region has 15 residues. Looked up from germline, CDR1 is MNHNY and CDR2 is SVGAGI (reference sequence). V was clipped by 3 bases and J by 4 bases, with 16 bases between them.

The gene calls are TRBV13 and TRBJ2-2; 11 bases map to TRBD2. This CDR3 comprises 15 residues. CDR1 is PRHDT and CDR2 is FYEKMQ in the germline V gene (reference sequence). V dropped 6 bases and J dropped 4; count of bases not matched to a gene: 4. CDR3 sequence reads: CASSIGTSGTGELFF. CDR3 nucleotide sequence: TGTGCCAGCAGTATAGGGACTAGCGGCACCGGGGAGCTGTTTTTT.

The V gene is TRBV4-3, the J gene TRBJ1-1; D is uncertain. The CDR3 spans 14 residues. Trimming cost V 2 bases and J 0 bases, with 7 bases left between them. CDR1 and CDR2 from the germline V gene are LGHNA and YSLEER. The CDR3 region has the DNA TGCGCCAGCAGCCAATTTGGTGTGAACACTGAAGCTTTCTTT. Translating it yields CASSQFGVNTEAFF.

This chain connects TRBV5-1 to TRBJ1-4; D is uncertain. CDR1 SGHRS and CDR2 YFSETQ come from the germline V gene. Trimming took 1 base from V and 8 from J, leaving 6 bases between them. This CDR3 is 12 amino acids long. CDR3 in DNA: TGCGCCAGCAGCTTGAATTCGGAAAAACTGTTTTTT. Protein: CASSLNSEKLFF.

V is TRBV19 and J is TRBJ2-3; 10 bases are a match to TRBD1. The CDR3 runs to 15 residues. Losses at the gene ends were 8 bases for V and 2 bases for J; bases not matched to a gene: 7. CDR1 is LNHDA and CDR2 is SQIVND in the germline V gene (reference sequence). CDR3: CASVGTGEYTDTQYF. The CDR3 nucleotides read TGTGCCAGTGTAGGGACAGGGGAATACACAGATACGCAGTATTTT. Full variable domain (remainder filled in from reference TRBV19 and TRBJ2-3): DGGITQSPKYLFRKEGQNVTLSCEQNLNHDAMYWYRQDPGQGLRLIYYSQIVNDFQKGDIAEGYSVSREKKESFPLTVTSAQKNPTAFYLCASVGTGEYTDTQYFGPGTRLTVL.

This clone turned up a few times. The V call is TRBV29-1, the J call TRBJ1-1; the match to TRBD1 covers 7 bases. Trimming removed 7 bases from V and 1 base from J; junction bases left unmatched: 12. The CDR3 covers 15 residues. CDR1 SQVTM and CDR2 ANQGSEA come from the germline V gene. The CDR3 DNA reads TGCAGCGGCCTCCTGACAGGGTCATGGAACACTGAAGCTTTCTTT. Translating gives CSGLLTGSWNTEAFF. Variable domain in full (rest from reference TRBV29-1 and TRBJ1-1): SAVISQKPSRDICQRGTSLTIQCQVDSQVTMMFWYRQQPGQSLTLIATANQGSEATYESGFVIDKFPISRPNLTFSTLTVSNMSPEDSSIYLCSGLLTGSWNTEAFFGQGTRLTVV.

The chain combines TRBV6-6 with TRBJ2-2; 7 bases line up with TRBD1. CDR3 length equals 14 residues. The V gene's germline CDR1 is MNHNY and CDR2 SVGAGI (reference sequence). V trimming: 8 bases; J trimming: 2 bases; junction bases outside the gene matches: 5. The CDR3 loop reads CASEGQTNTGELFF. The DNA of the CDR3 is TGTGCCAGCGAGGGACAGACCAACACCGGGGAGCTGTTTTTT.

Regarding this clone: The sample holds other DNA sequences that translate to the same CDR3. V gene TRBV7-9 combines with J gene TRBJ1-2; no reliable D call. This CDR3 spans 11 amino acids. The V end was cut by 1 base, the J end by 7 bases, with 4 bases between. CDR1 is SEHNR, CDR2 FQNEAQ, per germline (reference sequence). CDR3 nucleotide sequence: TGTGCCAGCAGCTTAGAGCCTGGCTACACCTTC. This encodes CASSLEPGYTF.

V is TRBV9 and J is TRBJ2-1; perhaps D is TRBD1 or TRBD2 (6 bases each). CDR3 length equals 16 residues. Germline assignment: CDR1 SGDLS and CDR2 YYNGEE. The V and J ends lost 4 bases and 3 bases respectively, with 17 bases between them. CDR3 protein: CASSPPGRGGYNEQFF. CDR3 sequence (DNA): TGTGCCAGCAGCCCCCCCGGCAGGGGAGGCTACAATGAGCAGTTCTTC.

J is TRBJ2-7 and V is TRBV5-1; no definite D call. Per germline, CDR1 SGHRS and CDR2 YFSETQ. This CDR3 is 16 amino acids long. V lost 0 bases to trimming and J lost 1 base, with 14 bases between them. The chain's CDR3 is CASSLGLGSGSYEQYF. The CDR3 nucleotides read TGCGCCAGCAGCTTGGGTTTGGGGTCTGGGTCCTACGAGCAGTACTTC.

The genes are TRBV9 and TRBJ2-7; 9 bases are shared with TRBD2. This CDR3 contains 16 residues. The V gene end was trimmed by 3 bases and the J gene end by 3 bases; junction bases not matched to a gene: 10. The V gene's germline CDR1 is SGDLS and CDR2 YYNGEE. The CDR3 DNA reads TGTGCCAGCAGCGCCCGGAGCGGGGGGCTCGACTACGAGCAGTACTTC. Translating gives CASSARSGGLDYEQYF.

V is TRBV6-5 and J is TRBJ2-1, with D possibly called TRBD1 or TRBD2 (5 bases each). Germline CDR1 reads MNHEY; CDR2 reads SVGAGI. V was shortened by 5 bases and J by 7 bases, with 12 bases between the two germline ends. The CDR3 extends over 13 amino acids. The CDR3 nucleotides are TGTGCCAGCAGTACAGTAGAGGGGAATGAGCAGTTCTTC. It encodes CASSTVEGNEQFF.

The chain uses TRBV9 and TRBJ1-3, with 9 bases that match TRBD1. The J segment lost 5 bases and the V segment lost 3 bases, leaving 3 bases of the junction unmatched. The CDR3 contains 14 residues. The V gene's germline CDR1 is SGDLS and CDR2 YYNGEE. In nucleotides, the CDR3 is TGTGCCAGCAGCGAGACAGGGGGAAGAAACACCATATATTTT. Translating it yields CASSETGGRNTIYF.

The V gene is TRBV27, the J gene TRBJ1-1; D not certain. The CDR3 has 17 amino acids. With 5 bases removed from V and 0 bases from J, the gap between germline ends came to 19 bases. The germline gives CDR1 MNHEY, CDR2 SMNVEV (reference sequence). Here the CDR3 DNA reads TGTGCCAGCAGTCCATTAACATACGCTATTATGAACACTGAAGCTTTCTTT. Its translation: CASSPLTYAIMNTEAFF.

The chain employs TRBV7-3 and TRBJ2-3; 7 bases align to TRBD2. The CDR3 is 15 residues long. Germline V lookup: CDR1 SGHTA, CDR2 FQGTGA. The junction had 5 bases not matched to a gene; V was cut back by 5 bases and J by 0 bases. Written as DNA, the CDR3 is TGTGCCAGCAGCCCCGGGCGGGGGAGCACAGATACGCAGTATTTT. Amino acids: CASSPGRGSTDTQYF.